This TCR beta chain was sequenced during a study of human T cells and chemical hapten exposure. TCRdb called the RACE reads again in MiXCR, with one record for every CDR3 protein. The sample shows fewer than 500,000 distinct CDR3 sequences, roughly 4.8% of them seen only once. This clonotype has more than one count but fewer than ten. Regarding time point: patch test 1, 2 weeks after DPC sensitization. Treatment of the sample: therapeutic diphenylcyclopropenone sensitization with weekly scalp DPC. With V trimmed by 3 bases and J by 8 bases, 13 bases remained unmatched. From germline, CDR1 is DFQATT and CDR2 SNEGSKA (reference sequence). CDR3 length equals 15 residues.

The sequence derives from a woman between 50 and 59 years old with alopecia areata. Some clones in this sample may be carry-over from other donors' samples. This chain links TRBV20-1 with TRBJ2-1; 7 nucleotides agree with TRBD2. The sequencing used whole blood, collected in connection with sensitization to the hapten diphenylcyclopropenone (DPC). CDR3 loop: CSARRLAGESHEQFF. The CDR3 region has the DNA TGCAGTGCTAGGAGATTGGCGGGGGAGAGTCATGAGCAGTTCTTC.